The clone carrying this T cell receptor beta chain has at least ten counts. Its antigen is as yet unknown. From RNA transcripts, TCR beta CDR3 regions were amplified. First-round RT-PCR targeting the TCR CDR3 was performed with the HTBI primer set. TCRdb reanalysed the multiplex PCR reads using MiXCR and keeps one entry per CDR3 protein. The sample has under 350,000 distinct CDR3 sequences, 15% to 20% seen once. This CDR3 is 13 amino acids long. CDR1 is SGDLS and CDR2 is YYNGEE in the germline V gene. Trimming pared 5 bases from V and 7 bases from J, leaving 12 bases between. Used for diagnoses were clinical symptoms, serum thyroxine and TRAb, thyroid ultrasound and orbital computed tomography. The data derive from a study of T cells in Graves' hyperthyroidism and ophthalmopathy. About the study: Peripheral blood was obtained at initial diagnosis, preceding any treatment. Broader study findings: Onset of ophthalmopathy came a median around 6.5 months after the model predicted it. The blood repertoire included most of the expanded thyroid clonotypes above 0.001.

This TCR was sampled from a woman aged 45-60 years with Graves' hyperthyroidism. This chain links TRBV9 with TRBJ2-2; D not certain. Sample: blood. The CDR3 nucleotides are TGTGCCAGCAGTGTGAGGCTGGACGGGGAGCTGTTTTTT. It specifies CASSVRLDGELFF.